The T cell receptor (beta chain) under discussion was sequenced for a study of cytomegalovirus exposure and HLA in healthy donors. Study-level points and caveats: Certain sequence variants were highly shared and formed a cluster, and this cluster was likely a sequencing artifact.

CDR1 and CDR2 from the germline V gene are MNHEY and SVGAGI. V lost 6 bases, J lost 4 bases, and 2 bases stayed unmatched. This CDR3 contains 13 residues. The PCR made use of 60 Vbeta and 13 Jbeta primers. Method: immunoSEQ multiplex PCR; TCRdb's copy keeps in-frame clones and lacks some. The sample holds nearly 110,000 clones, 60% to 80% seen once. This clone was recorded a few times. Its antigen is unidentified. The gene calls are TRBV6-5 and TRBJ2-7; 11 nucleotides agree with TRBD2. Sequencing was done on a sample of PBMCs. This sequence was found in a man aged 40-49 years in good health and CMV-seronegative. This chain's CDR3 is CASRGTSGYEQYF. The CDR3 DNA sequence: TGTGCCAGCAGGGGGACTAGCGGTTACGAGCAGTACTTC.